In this sample, the clone carrying this T cell receptor beta chain turned up many times. The antigen is not known. Time point described: newly diagnosed GD, antithyroid drugs for less than 3 months. RNA isolated from PBMCs was used to make the TCR library. The patients were drawn from one endocrinology department in Xi'an, China. Trimming removed 1 base from V and 2 bases from J, with 13 bases in between. This CDR3 contains 16 residues. Germline lookup yields CDR1 LGHDT and CDR2 YNNKEL (reference sequence). This sample is part of a study of regulatory T cells in long-lasting Graves disease. General study results and limits: A reduction in accuracy may have resulted from the small sample size.

iRepertoire HTBI primers and Arm-PCR of CDR3 regions built TCR beta libraries. Using its own MiXCR run on the multiplex PCR reads, TCRdb lists one record per CDR3 protein. Counted here are around 400,000 distinct CDR3 sequences, around 15% occurring once; the ten biggest clones make up 22%. The material sequenced was peripheral blood mononuclear cells (PBMCs), taken at new diagnosis, from a patient treated with antithyroid drugs. The origin of this receptor is a female donor with Graves disease. This chain joins TRBV3-1 and TRBJ2-3; D is possibly TRBD2 (5 bases). The CDR3 spells CASSQGGQVITDTQYF. The CDR3 DNA sequence: TGTGCCAGCAGCCAAGGAGGGCAGGTGATCACAGATACGCAGTATTTT.